The source of this TCR beta chain is a study of blood T cell repertoires in COVID-19. About the study: Acute and convalescent COVID-19 samples came from the United States, Italy and Spain. Sources were T cells, B-cell-depleted T cells, or PBMCs; the material itself was cDNA or gDNA.

In the original workflow: Amplification of reference gene primers was used by the study to estimate nucleated cell counts. Sequencing used immunoSEQ multiplex PCR; TCRdb keeps in-frame clones, though not all of them. The V and J calls and clone size were taken over from that table, and D and trimming were inferred from the DNA. This sample has roughly 50,000 clones, with 80% to 90% found just once. The CDR3 contains 15 residues. Germline CDR1 is SGHKS and CDR2 is YYEKEE (reference sequence). Trimming cost V 2 bases and J 4 bases, with 13 bases left between them. V and J are TRBV5-5 and TRBJ1-3; the D is unclear. The sequence came from a man aged 50 to 60 with acute or convalescent COVID-19. Sequencing was carried out using peripheral blood. This chain's CDR3 is CASSFSRETGNTIYF. The DNA for the CDR3 is TGTGCCAGCAGCTTCTCAAGGGAGACGGGAAACACCATATATTTT.